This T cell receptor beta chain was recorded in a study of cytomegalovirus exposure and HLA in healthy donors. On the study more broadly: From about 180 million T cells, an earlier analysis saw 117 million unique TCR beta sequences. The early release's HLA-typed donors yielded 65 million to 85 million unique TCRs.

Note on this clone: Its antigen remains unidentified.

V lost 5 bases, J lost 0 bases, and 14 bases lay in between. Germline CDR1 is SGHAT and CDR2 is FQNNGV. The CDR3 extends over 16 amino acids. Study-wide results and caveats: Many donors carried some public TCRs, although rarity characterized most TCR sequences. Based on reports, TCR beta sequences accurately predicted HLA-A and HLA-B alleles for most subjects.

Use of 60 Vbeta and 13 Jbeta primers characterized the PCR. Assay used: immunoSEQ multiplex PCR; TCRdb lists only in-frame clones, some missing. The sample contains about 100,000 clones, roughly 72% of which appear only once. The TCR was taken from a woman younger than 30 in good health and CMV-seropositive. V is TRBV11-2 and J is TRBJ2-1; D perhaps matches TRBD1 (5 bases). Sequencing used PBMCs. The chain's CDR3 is CASSTPTANSYNEQFF. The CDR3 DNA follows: TGTGCCAGCAGCACACCGACAGCCAACTCCTACAATGAGCAGTTCTTC.